Shown below are 6 T cell receptor beta chains from a single sample sequenced in a study of T cell repertoires in cytomegalovirus infection. In TCRdb, the reads were re-called with MiXCR into one record per CDR3 protein. Of around 440,000 distinct CDR3 sequences in the sample, around 10% were seen once. Source material: PBMCs. The receptors stem from a human donor in good health (CMV status not recorded). Some clones in this sample may be carry-over from other donors' samples.

V gene TRBV6-4 combines with J gene TRBJ2-3, with 8 nucleotides matching TRBD1. Germline V lookup: CDR1 MRHNA, CDR2 SNTAGT. The CDR3 length is 15 residues. The trim removed 8 bases at V and 6 bases at J, leaving 13 bases unmatched. CDR3: CASSLGTGGSDTQYF. The CDR3 DNA reads as TGTGCCAGCTCCCTCGGGACAGGTGGTTCGGATACGCAGTATTTT.

With regard to this clonotype: Being one base from a much bigger clone, this may be a read error. The CDR3 carries no conserved terminal phenylalanine or tryptophan, so it likely arises from a read error. The chain couples TRBV11-1 to TRBJ2-1, with 9 bases aligning to TRBD2. The CDR3 has 15 residues. With V trimmed by 3 bases and J by 8 bases, 8 bases remained unmatched. The germline gives CDR1 SGHAT, CDR2 FQDESV (reference sequence). Here the CDR3 reads CASSLTSGKEHEQFC. The CDR3, as DNA: TGTGCCAGCAGCTTGACTAGCGGAAAAGAACATGAGCAGTTCTGC.

This clonotype was observed many times. The chain recombines TRBV24-1 with TRBJ1-2, with 8 bases that match TRBD1. V trimming: 3 bases; J trimming: 3 bases; junction bases outside the gene matches: 2. The germline V gene encodes CDR1 KGHDR and CDR2 SFDVKD. The CDR3 extends over 14 amino acids. CDR3 DNA: TGTGCCACCAGTGATGACAGGGGCGACTATGGCTACACCTTC. Protein: CATSDDRGDYGYTF.

This clonotype has ten or more counts. The chain combines TRBV10-3 with TRBJ1-2; D remains unclear. The CDR3 consists of 17 residues. V dropped 0 bases and J dropped 2 bases, with 16 bases sitting between them. Germline CDR1 ENHRY, CDR2 SYGVKD. The chain's CDR3 is CAISESKGSKVNYGYTF. The CDR3 DNA sequence: TGTGCCATCAGTGAGTCGAAAGGGTCAAAAGTGAACTATGGCTACACCTTC.

Turning to this clonotype: A much larger clone differs from this one at a single base, so this may be a read error. The CDR3 sequence is CASTRGGAGNTEGFF. CDR3 bases: TGTGCCAGCACCCGGGGGGGGGCGGGAAACACTGAAGGTTTCTTT. The genes are TRBV27 and TRBJ1-1; the D gene is possibly TRBD1 (6 bases). Germline V gene data show CDR1 as MNHEY and CDR2 as SMNVEV (reference sequence). There are 15 residues in the CDR3.

V is TRBV27 and J is TRBJ2-1, with unresolved D. Germline V CDR1 and CDR2: MNHEY, SMNVEV (reference sequence). This CDR3 spans 16 amino acids. The germline V and J ends were trimmed by 6 bases and 0 bases, with 15 bases remaining between them. CDR3 in DNA: TGTGCCAGCAGCGAAGGACGGAGCTACTCCTACAATGAGCAGTTCTTC. Translated, it gives CASSEGRSYSYNEQFF.